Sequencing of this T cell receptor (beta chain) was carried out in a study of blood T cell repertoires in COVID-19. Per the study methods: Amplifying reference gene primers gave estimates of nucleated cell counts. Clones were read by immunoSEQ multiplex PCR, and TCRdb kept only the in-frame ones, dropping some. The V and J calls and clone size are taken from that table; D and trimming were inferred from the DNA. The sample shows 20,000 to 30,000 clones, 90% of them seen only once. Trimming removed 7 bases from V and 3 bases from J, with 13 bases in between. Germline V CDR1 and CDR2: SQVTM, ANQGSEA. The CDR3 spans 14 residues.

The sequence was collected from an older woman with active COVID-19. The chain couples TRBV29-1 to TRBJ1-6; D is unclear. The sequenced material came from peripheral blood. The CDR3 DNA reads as TGCAGCGAAATGGGCCTGGTCTATAATTCACCCCTCCACTTT. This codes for CSEMGLVYNSPLHF.